The 32 T cell receptor beta chains given below trace back to one sample, sequenced in a study of Graves' ophthalmopathy and Graves' hyperthyroidism. Amplified material comprised TCR beta CDR3 regions derived from RNA transcripts. HTBI primers served in a first-round RT-PCR, which a second-round multiplex PCR followed. Each CDR3 protein is one row after TCRdb ran MiXCR on the multiplex PCR reads. The top ten clones hold about 40% of a sample with 200,000 to 250,000 distinct CDR3 sequences, 20% to 25% of them seen once. The sequencing sample was made of peripheral blood. All receptors derive from a woman aged 45-65 years with Graves' ophthalmopathy.

At least ten counts were recorded for this clonotype. A read error may explain this, as a much larger clone is one base away. The chain employs TRBV27 and TRBJ2-5; D is uncertain. CDR1 is MNHEY and CDR2 is SMNVEV in the germline V gene (reference sequence). The V gene lost 6 bases and the J gene lost 4 bases, with 18 bases spanning the gap. CDR3 length: 15 residues. The DNA for the CDR3 is TGTGCCAGCAGAAGTCGCAGCCTCCCCCCAGAGACCCAGTACTTC. It codes for CASRSRSLPPETQYF.

There are many counts of this clonotype. The chain couples TRBV2 to TRBJ1-2; D might be TRBD1 (6 bases). V gave up 6 bases and J gave up 4 bases, with 15 bases separating them. This CDR3 contains 14 residues. In germline, CDR1 is SNHLY, CDR2 FYNNEI. CDR3 sequence: CASSMTGHAYGYTF. The CDR3 nucleotides read TGTGCCAGCAGCATGACAGGACACGCCTATGGCTACACCTTC.

In its sample, this clonotype was seen many times. This chain links TRBV12-3 or TRBV12-4 with TRBJ2-6; D ambiguous. V lost 5 bases and J 0 bases, leaving 5 bases between the germline ends. The CDR3 totals 14 residues. This CDR3 reads CASSGVSGANVLTF. As DNA, the CDR3 is TGTGCCAGCAGTGGTGTCTCTGGGGCCAACGTCCTGACTTTC.

The table lists this clonotype with many counts. The rearrangement uses TRBV6-4 and TRBJ2-7; 14 bases line up with TRBD2. V shed 6 bases and J 3 bases; nucleotides not matched to a gene: 16. Germline V gene sequence: CDR1 MRHNA, CDR2 SNTAGT. CDR3 length: 19 residues. The CDR3, as DNA: TGTGCCAGCAGGAATTGGACTAGCGGGAGGATCGCCAGAGACTACGAGCAGTACTTC. Translated, it gives CASRNWTSGRIARDYEQYF.

The table lists this clonotype with a few counts. This chain's CDR3 is CASSMGGNQPQHF. The CDR3 DNA sequence: TGTGCCAGCAGTATGGGGGGCAATCAGCCCCAGCATTTT. The chain uses TRBV5-6 and TRBJ1-5; possible D gene TRBD1, 5 bases. The CDR3 has 13 amino acids. The germline CDR1 and CDR2 sequences are SGHDT and YYEEEE. Trimming took off 5 bases at V and 2 bases at J, with 8 bases between the two ends.

V gene TRBV9 combines with J gene TRBJ2-2; TRBD2 aligns across 9 bases. Trimming took 3 bases from V and 2 from J; bases not matched to a gene: 2. CDR1 is SGDLS and CDR2 is YYNGEE in the germline V gene. The CDR3 is 15 amino acids. CDR3 nucleotide sequence: TGTGCCAGCAGCGAAGCGGGGGGAAACACCGGGGAGCTGTTTTTT. Translating it yields CASSEAGGNTGELFF.

In its sample, this clonotype was seen many times. The chain employs TRBV28 and TRBJ1-1, with D hard to call. Germline CDR1 is MDHEN and CDR2 is SYDVKM. Trimming cost V 10 bases and J 11 bases, with 8 bases left between them. This CDR3 contains 8 residues. CDR3 amino acids: CATSAAFF. In DNA form, the CDR3 reads TGTGCCACTTCTGCGGCTTTCTTT.

At least ten counts were recorded for this clonotype. V is TRBV2 and J is TRBJ1-5, with D tentatively TRBD1 (5 bases). Germline values: CDR1 SNHLY, CDR2 FYNNEI. The V and J ends lost 4 bases and 6 bases respectively, with 10 bases between them. CDR3 size: 13 residues. This CDR3 reads CASSAGVSQPQHF. In DNA, the CDR3 is TGTGCCAGCAGTGCGGGGGTGTCTCAGCCCCAGCATTTT.

This clonotype was seen many times. The chain carries TRBV29-1 and TRBJ1-5, with a possible D match to TRBD1 (5 bases). Germline CDR1 is SQVTM and CDR2 is ANQGSEA. The V end was cut by 4 bases, the J end by 5 bases, with 15 bases between. The CDR3 runs to 14 residues. The CDR3 nucleotides are TGCAGCGTTGCGCCGGGGGGGGAGGATCAGCCCCAGCATTTT. Residues: CSVAPGGEDQPQHF.

Many counts were recorded for this clonotype. This rearrangement joins TRBV12-3 or TRBV12-4 to TRBJ1-5; D unclear. The CDR3 is made up of 13 amino acids. Trimming cost V 3 bases and J 4 bases, with 7 bases left between them. CDR3 sequence: CASSLRANQPQHF. The DNA for the CDR3 is TGTGCCAGCAGTTTGAGGGCGAATCAGCCCCAGCATTTT.

This clonotype was seen many times. This chain links TRBV28 with TRBJ2-7, with 13 bases matching TRBD2. Germline CDR1 is MDHEN and CDR2 is SYDVKM. The CDR3 is made up of 15 amino acids. V was pared by 5 bases and J by 4 bases, with 5 bases of the junction left unmatched. DNA for the CDR3: TGTGCCAGCAGTCAAGAGACTAGCGGGAGGTACGAGCAGTACTTC. As protein: CASSQETSGRYEQYF.

At least ten counts were recorded for this clonotype. The genes are TRBV29-1 and TRBJ2-5; TRBD1 might be the D (6 bases). Deletions cut 3 bases from V and 5 bases from J, with 19 bases between. CDR1 is SQVTM and CDR2 is ANQGSEA in the germline V gene. This CDR3 region has 15 residues. CDR3 in amino acids: CSVEENRESRETQYF. CDR3 coding DNA: TGCAGCGTTGAGGAGAACAGGGAATCGCGGGAGACCCAGTACTTC.

This clonotype was recorded many times. The V call is TRBV11-2, the J call TRBJ1-2; maybe TRBD1 (5 bases). Trimming cost V 1 base and J 0 bases, with 6 bases left between them. This CDR3 has 14 amino acids. CDR1 and CDR2 (germline): SGHAT, FQNNGV. The CDR3 region has the DNA TGTGCCAGCAGCTTAGGACAGACTAACTATGGCTACACCTTC. It codes for CASSLGQTNYGYTF.

This clonotype was found many times. J is TRBJ1-5 and V is TRBV19, with D unresolved. Trimming removed 3 bases from V and 7 bases from J, with 10 bases in between. This CDR3 is 13 amino acids long. In germline, CDR1 is LNHDA, CDR2 SQIVND (reference sequence). The CDR3 loop reads CASSMSRGQPQHF. The CDR3 region has the DNA TGTGCCAGTAGTATGAGTCGGGGACAGCCCCAGCATTTT. The full variable domain, its missing parts supplied by reference TRBV19 and TRBJ1-5, is DGGITQSPKYLFRKEGQNVTLSCEQNLNHDAMYWYRQDPGQGLRLIYYSQIVNDFQKGDIAEGYSVSREKKESFPLTVTSAQKNPTAFYLCASSMSRGQPQHFGDGTRLSIL.

In its sample, this clonotype was seen many times. V and J are TRBV13 and TRBJ2-7, with 9 bases that match TRBD2. The CDR3 has 18 residues. With V trimmed by 1 base and J by 4 bases, 14 bases remained unmatched. Germline V gene lookup returns CDR1 PRHDT and CDR2 FYEKMQ (reference sequence). Written as DNA, the CDR3 is TGTGCCAGCAGCTTAGATGGGGGCTTTAGCGGGAGAACGTACGAGCAGTACTTC. It specifies CASSLDGGFSGRTYEQYF.

J is TRBJ2-2 and V is TRBV12-3 or TRBV12-4, with 7 nucleotides matching TRBD2. This CDR3 comprises 15 residues. With 6 bases clipped from V and 7 bases from J, the junction kept 11 bases outside the gene matches. Here the CDR3 DNA reads TGTGCCAGCAGATTGGAGTGGGGCGGGAGCGGGGAGCTGTTTTTT. This gives the protein CASRLEWGGSGELFF.

The chain couples TRBV11-2 to TRBJ2-6; D is perhaps TRBD2 (6 bases). V lost 5 bases and J lost 1, with 18 bases in between. The CDR3 is made up of 18 amino acids. CDR1 is SGHAT, CDR2 FQNNGV, per germline. The CDR3 nucleotides are TGTGCCAGCAGCCCGGTACTAGCAGGAGCGTCTGGGGCCAACGTCCTGACTTTC. Residues: CASSPVLAGASGANVLTF.

The V and J genes are TRBV20-1 and TRBJ1-1; D not resolved. The CDR3 covers 16 residues. V was cut by 0 bases and J by 7 bases, with 21 bases left in between. The germline gives CDR1 DFQATT, CDR2 SNEGSKA (reference sequence). CDR3 loop: CSARDRGVSRSGEAFF. CDR3 in DNA: TGCAGTGCTAGAGATCGAGGAGTCAGTCGATCTGGTGAAGCTTTCTTT.

The sample holds many counts of this clonotype. The V and J genes are TRBV28 and TRBJ1-5; 8 bases align to TRBD1. Trimming took 5 bases from V and 6 from J; bases not matched to a gene: 9. The CDR3 runs 15 residues. CDR1 is MDHEN and CDR2 is SYDVKM in the germline V gene. The CDR3 sequence: CASSPSGGVGQPQHF. In nucleotides, the CDR3 is TGTGCCAGCAGTCCCTCAGGGGGCGTGGGTCAGCCCCAGCATTTT.

There are many counts of this clonotype. This chain connects TRBV6-1 to TRBJ2-7; no reliable D call. The CDR3 has 13 amino acids. Per germline, CDR1 MNHNS and CDR2 SASEGT. Between the trimmed V and J ends, which lost 2 bases and 1 base, there was a span of 6 bases. CDR3 bases: TGTGCCAGCAGTGAAACTCTTTCCTACGAGCAGTACTTC. Translating gives CASSETLSYEQYF.

V gene TRBV3-1 combines with J gene TRBJ2-2; 7 nucleotides align to TRBD2. The CDR3 loop spans 15 amino acids. V dropped 1 base and J dropped 5; count of bases not matched to a gene: 4. The V gene's germline CDR1 is LGHDT and CDR2 YNNKEL (reference sequence). The CDR3 sequence: CASSQAGRITGELFF. The CDR3 DNA follows: TGTGCCAGCAGCCAAGCCGGGAGGATTACCGGGGAGCTGTTTTTT.

This clonotype was recorded many times. This chain connects TRBV20-1 to TRBJ1-5; D is uncertain. Germline CDR1 DFQATT, CDR2 SNEGSKA (reference sequence). The V gene lost 2 bases and the J gene lost 5 bases, with 19 bases spanning the gap. The CDR3 is made up of 16 amino acids. The CDR3 loop is CSARRFETHGDQPQHF. In nucleotides, the CDR3 is TGCAGTGCTAGACGCTTCGAGACCCATGGAGATCAGCCCCAGCATTTT.

Regarding this clonotype: The junction shows a germline mismatch at one end, possibly a read error. The rearrangement links TRBV29-1 to TRBJ1-1; D ambiguous. The CDR3 is 13 residues long. Germline-derived CDR1 and CDR2 are SQVTM and ANQGSEA. This chain's CDR3 is CSVELGPGTEACF. In DNA form, the CDR3 reads TGCAGCGTTGAACTGGGTCCGGGCACTGAAGCTTGCTTT.

This clonotype was counted at least ten times. The chain combines TRBV7-9 with TRBJ2-5, with D possibly being TRBD1 (5 bases). The CDR3 is made up of 15 amino acids. Trimming took off 2 bases at V and 1 base at J, with 11 bases between the two ends. The germline V gene encodes CDR1 SEHNR and CDR2 FQNEAQ (reference sequence). In nucleotides, the CDR3 is TGTGCCAGCAGCTTAAAAAGGGGATTCCAAGAGACCCAGTACTTC. Amino acid sequence: CASSLKRGFQETQYF.

A few counts support this clonotype. The J gene is TRBJ2-2, the V gene TRBV18; no firm D call. This CDR3 has 14 residues. V dropped 2 bases and J dropped 1 base, with 5 bases sitting between them. Germline lookup yields CDR1 KGHSH and CDR2 LQKENI. In DNA form, the CDR3 reads TGTGCCAGCTCACCATTCGAGAACACCGGGGAGCTGTTTTTT. Translation: CASSPFENTGELFF.

V gene TRBV29-1 combines with J gene TRBJ1-2; D is undetermined. This CDR3 is built from 12 residues. Trimming took off 4 bases at V and 4 bases at J, with 10 bases between the two ends. Germline V gives CDR1 SQVTM, CDR2 ANQGSEA. CDR3 protein: CSVVEGGYGYTF. DNA of the CDR3: TGCAGCGTTGTCGAGGGCGGCTATGGCTACACCTTC.

This clonotype has ten or more counts. The rearrangement uses TRBV5-1 and TRBJ2-7; the D gene could be TRBD1 or TRBD2 (5 bases each). V lost 1 base, J lost 0 bases, and 11 bases lay in between. Germline-derived CDR1 and CDR2 are SGHRS and YFSETQ. This CDR3 is built from 15 residues. CDR3 region: CASSLSGTASYEQYF. DNA for the CDR3: TGCGCCAGCAGCTTGTCCGGGACGGCCTCCTACGAGCAGTACTTC.

This clonotype was observed at least ten times. The chain employs TRBV6-5 and TRBJ2-5; 12 bases are shared with TRBD2. This CDR3 region has 17 residues. The germline V gene has CDR1 MNHEY and CDR2 SVGAGI. With 2 bases clipped from V and 7 bases from J, the junction kept 11 bases outside the gene matches. CDR3 in amino acids: CASSYGPSGRATGTQYF. For the CDR3, the DNA is TGTGCCAGCAGTTACGGCCCTAGCGGGAGGGCCACCGGGACCCAGTACTTC.

This clonotype was seen more than once but under ten times. V gene TRBV7-3 combines with J gene TRBJ1-3; tentatively, D is TRBD1 (6 bases). This CDR3 region has 15 residues. V was clipped by 4 bases and J by 0 bases, with 10 bases between them. Germline V gene lookup returns CDR1 SGHTA and CDR2 FQGTGA. For the CDR3, the DNA is TGTGCCAGCAGCTCAACGACAGGCTCTGGAAACACCATATATTTT. The encoded protein is CASSSTTGSGNTIYF.

This clonotype was detected many times. The chain uses TRBV20-1 and TRBJ2-7; D may be TRBD2 (5 bases). The CDR3 is 14 amino acids. V dropped 7 bases and J dropped 0 bases, with 16 bases sitting between them. Germline V gene sequence: CDR1 DFQATT, CDR2 SNEGSKA (reference sequence). The CDR3 DNA reads as TGCAGTGTTCCCTCCGTGGGGAGCTCCTACGAGCAGTACTTC. Encoded protein: CSVPSVGSSYEQYF.

The table lists this clonotype with many counts. A junction end diverges from the germline sequence, so it may reflect a read error. V gene TRBV7-2 combines with J gene TRBJ1-2; no reliable D call. The CDR3 is 14 residues long. The germline CDR1 and CDR2 sequences are SGHTA and FQGNSA. The DNA of the CDR3 is TGTGCCAGCAGCTTAGGACCGGCTAACCATGGCTACACCTTC. It translates to CASSLGPANHGYTF.

This clonotype has at least ten counts. This rearrangement joins TRBV6-1 to TRBJ1-2; TRBD1 might be the D (5 bases). The CDR3 covers 14 residues. Trimming removed 3 bases from V and 3 bases from J, with 11 bases in between. Germline V lookup: CDR1 MNHNS, CDR2 SASEGT. CDR3 DNA: TGTGCCAGCAGTGATAGGCAGGGAGACTATGGCTACACCTTC. Its protein product is CASSDRQGDYGYTF.